The TCR beta chain under discussion was sequenced for a study of beta chain features in type 1 diabetes. Study-wide background: No patient-donor differences in age, gender, total cells or subset yield. Findings of the study overall: Any HLA-type effect on TCRB rearrangement remained unresolved here. Patients with Type 1 diabetes showed moderately but significantly shorter TCRB CDR3s in all four CD4+ subsets.

Via CD45RO/CCR7/CD25/CD127/CD95/CD27, cells of the CD4+ naive, central memory, regulatory and stem cell-like memory subsets were sorted. The CDR3 totals 16 residues. J was trimmed by 3 bases and V by 5 bases; bases with no gene match: 11. Germline V gene lookup returns CDR1 SGHRS and CDR2 YFSETQ. There are a few counts of this clone. Its antigen is not known. The sequenced template was cDNA made from the entire isolated RNA. Assay: immunoSEQ multiplex PCR; the TCRdb copy retains only in-frame clones and omits some. The sample holds some 350,000 clones, roughly 14% seen once. The TCR originated in a woman aged 18 to 35 with type 1 diabetes. J is TRBJ1-2 and V is TRBV5-1, with 9 bases fitting TRBD1. Sequencing was done on a sample of naive CD4+ T cells from blood. The CDR3 DNA reads TGCGCCAGCAGACCATCCCCGGGACAGGGACACTATGGCTACACCTTC. Encoded protein: CASRPSPGQGHYGYTF.